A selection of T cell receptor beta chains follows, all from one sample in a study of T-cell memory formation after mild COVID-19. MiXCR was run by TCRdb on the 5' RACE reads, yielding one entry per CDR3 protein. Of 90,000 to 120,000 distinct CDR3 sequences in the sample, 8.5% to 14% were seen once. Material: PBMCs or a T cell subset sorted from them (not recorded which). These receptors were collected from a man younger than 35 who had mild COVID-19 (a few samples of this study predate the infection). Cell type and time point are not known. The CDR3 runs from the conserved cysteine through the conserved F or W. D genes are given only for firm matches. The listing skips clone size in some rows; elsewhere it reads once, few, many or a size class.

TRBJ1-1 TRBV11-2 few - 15 TGTGCCAGCAGCTTAGGGTCGGCGCCGGGCACTGAAGCTTTCTTT CASSLGSAPGTEAFF
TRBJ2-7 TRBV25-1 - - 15 TGTGCCAGCACTACCTCCGACAGCTACGCCTACGAGCAGTACTTC CASTTSDSYAYEQYF
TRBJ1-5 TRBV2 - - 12 TGTGCCAGCTCCAGGGTAACCCAGCCCCAGCATTTT CASSRVTQPQHF
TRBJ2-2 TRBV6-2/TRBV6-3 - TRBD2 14 TGTGCCAGCAGTTTAGGACTAGCGGGCGGGGAGCTGTTTTTT CASSLGLAGGELFF
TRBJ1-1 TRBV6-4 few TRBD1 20 TGTGCCAGCAGTGACCTTCCAAGACGGGGGACAGGATTGTACCGGGCTGAAGCTTTCTTT CASSDLPRRGTGLYRAEAFF
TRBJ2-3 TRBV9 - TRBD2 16 TGTGCCAGCAGCGGAGGCCAGCGGGGCTCCCATTATACGCAGTATTTT CASSGGQRGSHYTQYF
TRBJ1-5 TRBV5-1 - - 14 TGCGCCAGCAGCTTGGTAGGGGCTGGGCAGCCCCAGCATTTT CASSLVGAGQPQHF
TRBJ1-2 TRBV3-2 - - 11 TGTGCCAGCAGCCCATACTATGGCTACACCTTC CASSPYYGYTF
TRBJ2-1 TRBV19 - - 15 TGTGCCAGTAGTATAGATATCGGTCGGTACAATGAGCAGTTCTTC CASSIDIGRYNEQFF
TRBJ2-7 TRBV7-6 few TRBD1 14 TGTGCCAGCAGCTTAGGACAGGGGGTCTGGGAGCAGTACTTC CASSLGQGVWEQYF
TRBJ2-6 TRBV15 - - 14 TGTGCCACCAGCAGTGGGACTGGGGCCAACGTCCTGACTTTC CATSSGTGANVLTF
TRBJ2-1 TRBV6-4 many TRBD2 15 TGTGCCAGCAGTGACTCGGGGGGGGCCTACAATGAGCAGTTCTTC CASSDSGGAYNEQFF
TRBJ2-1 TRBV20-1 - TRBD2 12 TGCAGTGCTAGCCCGGGGGGTAATGAGCAGTTCTTC CSASPGGNEQFF
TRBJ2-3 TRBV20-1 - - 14 TGCAGTGCTAGGCCCTCCAGGGGCGAGGATACGCAGTATTTT CSARPSRGEDTQYF
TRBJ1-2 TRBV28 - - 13 TGTGCCAGCAGTACCTCTCAGCGCTATGGCTACACCTTC CASSTSQRYGYTF
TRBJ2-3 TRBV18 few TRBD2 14 TGTGCCAGCTCACCAGACAGCGGGGCAGATACGCAGTATTTT CASSPDSGADTQYF
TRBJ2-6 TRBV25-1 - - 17 TGTGCCAGCAGTGAATATGGCCGCATAGGAGGGGCCAACGTCCTGACTTTC CASSEYGRIGGANVLTF